The source of this T cell receptor beta chain is a study of Tregs in tolerant kidney transplant recipients. Study-wide background: Recipients received nonmyeloablative bone marrow transplants from related graft donors, with transient mixed chimerism.

Germline V lookup: CDR1 MNHEY, CDR2 SMNVEV (reference sequence). This CDR3 has 15 residues. The junction had 6 bases not matched to a gene; V was cut back by 6 bases and J by 3 bases. Profiled with immunoSEQ multiplex PCR; TCRdb holds only in-frame clones, not every one. The sample carries tens of thousands of clones, around 90% recorded once. Notes on the study in general: Findings come from small patient numbers and require larger validation. Tregs expanded with activated donor B cells seemed most donor-specific. Some patients' samples used different primers over time, so nucleotide sequences weren't comparable.

As regards this clone: Its antigen remains unknown.

Material: CD4+ T cells from blood, obtained before the transplant. The V call is TRBV27, the J call TRBJ1-2, with 11 nucleotides matching TRBD1. The origin of this receptor is a human donor who received a combined kidney and bone marrow transplant. CDR3 sequence reads: CASRRTGGKDYGYTF. The CDR3 DNA is TGTGCCAGCAGAAGGACAGGGGGCAAGGACTATGGCTACACCTTC.